The T cell receptor (beta chain) under discussion was sequenced for a study of identical twins. This CDR3 comprises 14 residues. Germline-derived CDR1 and CDR2 are SQVTM and ANQGSEA. V lost 4 bases, J lost 5 bases, and 15 bases lay in between. TCRdb reprocessed the 5' RACE reads with MiXCR, giving one entry per CDR3 protein. The sample shows 400,000 or so distinct CDR3 sequences, about 9% of them seen only once. The receptor was derived from a woman aged 50 to 60 in good health. The sample taken for sequencing was naive T cells sorted from blood. V gene TRBV29-1 combines with J gene TRBJ2-1; possibly TRBD2 for D (7 bases). The CDR3 DNA sequence: TGCAGCGTTGGGGGGGGCCCCCCCCACAATGAGCAGTTCTTC. It codes for CSVGGGPPHNEQFF.